This record looks at one T cell receptor (beta chain) sequence and its context. Its antigen is still unknown. The sequenced template was cDNA made from the entire isolated RNA. There were approximately 3.5 million reads on average in the naive, central memory and regulatory T cell samples. This table comes from immunoSEQ multiplex PCR, and its TCRdb copy is limited to in-frame clones, with some not included. The table includes 400,000 or so clones, around 12% detected once. The germline CDR1 and CDR2 sequences are SQVTM and ANQGSEA. The CDR3 spans 11 residues. This sample was taken from a study of beta chain features in type 1 diabetes. Purity above 98% was achieved in all sorted populations. Points from the study as a whole: Whether HLA type influences TCRB rearrangement remained unresolved here. Moderate yet significant TCRB CDR3 shortening was seen in Type 1 diabetes patients in all four CD4+ subsets.

The sequence came from a woman aged 18-29 years with type 1 diabetes. V gene TRBV29-1 combines with J gene TRBJ2-5; D is uncertain. The sequencing input was naive CD4+ T cells from blood. CDR3 bases: TGCAGAAACGGGTGCCAAGAGACCCAGTACTTC. As protein: CRNGCQETQYF.